Listed here are 14 T cell receptor beta chains from one sample, sequenced in a study of cytomegalovirus exposure and HLA in healthy donors (dated by TCRdb to 2015 to 2018). Receptor libraries were prepared by the immunoSEQ multiplex PCR assay. The multiplex PCR relied on a mix of 60 forward primers for TCR Vbeta segments and 13 reverse primers for TCR Jbeta segments. TCRdb's version of the immuneACCESS table is confined to in-frame rearrangements and falls short of the full clone set. An unresolved V gene accounts for under half of the shortfall where checked; the remainder is of unknown origin. The sample table lists roughly 99,000 clones, 60% to 85% of them with a count of one. The leading ten clones occupy 16% of the sample. Sequencing was done on a sample of PBMCs. These receptors were taken from a man between 60 and 70 years old in good health and CMV-seropositive.

This chain links TRBV2 with TRBJ2-5, with D perhaps matching TRBD2 (6 bases). The CDR3 is made up of 13 amino acids. Germline values: CDR1 SNHLY, CDR2 FYNNEI. Trimming took off 8 bases at V and 5 bases at J, with 15 bases between the two ends. The CDR3 DNA follows: TGTGCCAGCTCACGGGGGTTCGGGGAGACCCAGTACTTC. It translates to CASSRGFGETQYF.

The chain recombines TRBV9 with TRBJ2-5, with TRBD2 identical over 15 bases. Trimming removed 3 bases from V and 5 bases from J; junction bases left unmatched: 8. The CDR3 covers 17 residues. Per germline, CDR1 SGDLS and CDR2 YYNGEE. CDR3: CASSAGTSGGPGETQYF. The CDR3 region has the DNA TGTGCCAGCAGCGCGGGGACTAGCGGGGGGCCGGGGGAGACCCAGTACTTC.

The rearrangement links TRBV5-4 to TRBJ1-2; D call uncertain. The CDR3 runs 15 residues. Germline-derived CDR1 and CDR2 are SGHNT and YYREEE (reference sequence). V was trimmed by 0 bases and J by 0 bases, leaving 9 bases between them. The CDR3 region is CASSLGSIANYGYTF. The CDR3 DNA reads as TGTGCCAGCAGCTTGGGATCGATAGCTAACTATGGCTACACCTTC.

V usage is TRBV10-3 and J usage is TRBJ1-1, with 7 bases matching TRBD1. CDR1 ENHRY and CDR2 SYGVKD come from the germline V gene. Losses at the gene ends were 0 bases for V and 0 bases for J; bases not matched to a gene: 10. The CDR3 contains 18 residues. This CDR3 is CAISESVGDSDMNTEAFF. The CDR3 coding sequence is TGTGCCATCAGTGAGTCGGTAGGGGACAGCGATATGAACACTGAAGCTTTCTTT.

The sample holds one count of this clone. The chain uses TRBV5-6 and TRBJ1-2; unclear D gene. Germline loops: CDR1 SGHDT, CDR2 YYEEEE. This CDR3 region has 15 residues. V gave up 0 bases and J gave up 4 bases, with 13 bases separating them. The CDR3 nucleotides are TGTGCCAGCAGCTTGGCAATGTCGAGCCCCTATGGCTACACCTTC. Translation: CASSLAMSSPYGYTF.

The rearrangement links TRBV25-1 to TRBJ2-6; TRBD1 agrees at 8 bases. Looked up from germline, CDR1 is MGHDK and CDR2 is SYGVNS. Losses at the gene ends were 4 bases for V and 0 bases for J; bases not matched to a gene: 5. CDR3 length: 17 residues. DNA of the CDR3: TGTGCCAGCAGTGGCCCGGGACAGGCCTCTGGGGCCAACGTCCTGACTTTC. Residues: CASSGPGQASGANVLTF.

CDR3 amino acids: CASSDRGMGGYTF. The CDR3, as DNA: TGCGCCAGCTCGGACAGGGGTATGGGAGGCTACACCTTC. The V and J genes are TRBV5-1 and TRBJ1-2, with 9 bases aligning to TRBD1. Unmatched junction bases numbered 9, after V lost 7 bases and J lost 8 bases. This CDR3 contains 13 residues. Looked up from germline, CDR1 is SGHRS and CDR2 is YFSETQ.

This chain connects TRBV9 to TRBJ2-7; TRBD1 is a possible D gene (6 bases). The CDR3 contains 16 residues. From germline, CDR1 is SGDLS and CDR2 YYNGEE. V was cut by 0 bases and J by 7 bases, with 20 bases left in between. The CDR3 spells CASSVGARGNLGEQYF. The CDR3 region has the DNA TGTGCCAGCAGCGTAGGGGCCAGGGGTAATCTAGGTGAGCAGTACTTC.

The chain has TRBV18 and TRBJ2-3; TRBD1 agrees at 8 bases. CDR1 and CDR2 (germline): KGHSH, LQKENI. J lost 6 bases, V lost 2 bases, and 19 bases had no gene match. This CDR3 spans 19 amino acids. As DNA, the CDR3 is TGTGCCAGCTCACCAAAGAGTCTACAGGGGGGTCGACAGAAGGATACGCAGTATTTT. Amino acid sequence: CASSPKSLQGGRQKDTQYF.

J is TRBJ1-5 and V is TRBV7-8, with 7 bases fitting TRBD1. The CDR3 consists of 15 residues. Germline V gives CDR1 SGHVS, CDR2 FQNEAQ. Losses at the gene ends were 5 bases for V and 4 bases for J; bases not matched to a gene: 8. CDR3 region: CASSVGTATNQPQHF. CDR3 sequence (DNA): TGTGCCAGCAGCGTCGGGACAGCTACTAATCAGCCCCAGCATTTT.

The gene calls are TRBV4-1 and TRBJ1-6; TRBD1 matches at 7 bases. Germline trimming cut 3 bases from V and 5 bases from J; bases unmatched to any gene: 4. Germline assignment: CDR1 MGHRA and CDR2 YSYEKL. CDR3 length: 15 residues. CDR3 residues: CASSQEGTDNSPLHF. DNA of the CDR3: TGCGCCAGCAGCCAGGAAGGGACAGATAATTCACCCCTCCACTTT.

Only a few counts were recorded for this clone. The rearrangement joins TRBV5-1 to TRBJ1-4; 8 bases match TRBD1. CDR1 is SGHRS and CDR2 is YFSETQ in the germline V gene. This CDR3 spans 17 amino acids. V dropped 4 bases and J dropped 8; count of bases not matched to a gene: 16. CDR3 region: CASSVGQEGLVGEKLFF. CDR3 DNA sequence: TGCGCCAGCAGCGTGGGACAGGAAGGGTTAGTAGGGGAAAAACTGTTTTTT.

This chain uses TRBV7-6 with TRBJ2-3, with 8 bases that match TRBD2. V dropped 3 bases and J dropped 5; count of bases not matched to a gene: 7. This CDR3 region has 15 residues. The germline V gene has CDR1 SGHVS and CDR2 FNYEAQ. CDR3 protein: CASSFTGGDGDTQYF. DNA for the CDR3: TGTGCCAGCAGCTTCACGGGGGGGGATGGAGATACGCAGTATTTT.

Only a few counts were recorded for this clone. This sequence joins TRBV28 and TRBJ1-1; D not certain. The germline V and J ends were trimmed by 6 bases and 0 bases, with 20 bases remaining between them. Germline V gene data show CDR1 as MDHEN and CDR2 as SYDVKM. This CDR3 has 17 residues. In DNA form, the CDR3 reads TGTGCCAGCAGCTCCACCTTTAATGAGGCCATGAACACTGAAGCTTTCTTT. This encodes CASSSTFNEAMNTEAFF.